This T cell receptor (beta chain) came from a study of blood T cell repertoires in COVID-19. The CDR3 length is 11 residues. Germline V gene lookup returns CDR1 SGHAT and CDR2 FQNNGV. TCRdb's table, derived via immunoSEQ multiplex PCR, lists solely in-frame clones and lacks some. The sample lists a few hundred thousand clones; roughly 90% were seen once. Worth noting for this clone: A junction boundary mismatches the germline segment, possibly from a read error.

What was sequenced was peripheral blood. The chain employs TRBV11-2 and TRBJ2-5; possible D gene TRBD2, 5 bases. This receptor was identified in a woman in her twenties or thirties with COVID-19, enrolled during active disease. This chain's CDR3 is CASSLKRTPDF. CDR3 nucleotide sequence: TGTGCCAGCAGCTTAAAGCGGACTCCGGACTTC. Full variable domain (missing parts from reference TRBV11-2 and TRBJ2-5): EAGVAQSPRYKIIEKRQSVAFWCNPISGHATLYWYQQILGQGPKLLIQFQNNGVVDDSQLPKDRFSAERLKGVDSTLKIQPAKLEDSAVYLCASSLKRTPDFGPGTRLLVL.